This entry lists 11 T cell receptor beta chains sequenced from one sample in a study of T cells in Graves' hyperthyroidism and ophthalmopathy. Amplified TCR beta CDR3 regions derived from RNA transcripts. Carried out on the TCR CDR3, a first-round RT-PCR used the HTBI primer set. Each CDR3 protein is one row after TCRdb ran MiXCR on the multiplex PCR reads. The sample includes fewer than 750,000 distinct CDR3 sequences, around 13% of them seen just once. Sequences were obtained from blood. Every receptor here comes from a woman between 50 and 59 years old with Graves' ophthalmopathy.

This clonotype has a handful of counts. The chain uses TRBV6-1 and TRBJ1-1, with TRBD1 as a possible D gene (6 bases). The V end was cut by 5 bases, the J end by 7 bases, with 14 bases between. The CDR3 loop spans 13 amino acids. From germline, CDR1 is MNHNS and CDR2 SASEGT. DNA for the CDR3: TGTGCCAGCAGTTTAAGGACAGCCGATGAAGCTTTCTTT. Its translation: CASSLRTADEAFF.

The genes are TRBV7-8 and TRBJ2-7; D ambiguous. The CDR3 consists of 14 residues. CDR1 SGHVS and CDR2 FQNEAQ come from the germline V gene. Trimming stripped 2 bases from V and 1 base from J, with 9 bases between. The CDR3 DNA reads as TGTGCCAGCAGCTTAATTCTGGGTTCCTACGAGCAGTACTTC. This encodes CASSLILGSYEQYF.

V gene TRBV10-3 combines with J gene TRBJ2-5; no clear D gene. Trimming removed 0 bases at V and 3 bases at J, with 11 bases between. Germline V lookup: CDR1 ENHRY, CDR2 SYGVKD. The CDR3 length is 15 residues. The DNA of the CDR3 is TGTGCCATCAGTGAGTCCTTCGTCCGGGAAGAGACCCAGTACTTC. Protein sequence: CAISESFVREETQYF.

The table lists this clonotype with many counts. The chain joins TRBV2 to TRBJ2-7; 10 bases match TRBD2. V dropped 0 bases and J dropped 0; count of bases not matched to a gene: 2. The CDR3 runs 16 residues. From germline, CDR1 is SNHLY and CDR2 FYNNEI. CDR3 coding DNA: TGTGCCAGCAGTGAAGCGGGACTAGCGAACTCCTACGAGCAGTACTTC. As protein: CASSEAGLANSYEQYF.

This clonotype turned up a few times. The rearrangement joins TRBV7-3 to TRBJ1-2, with D possibly matching TRBD1 (6 bases). V dropped 5 bases and J dropped 4 bases, with 14 bases sitting between them. The CDR3 contains 14 residues. Germline CDR1 reads SGHTA; CDR2 reads FQGTGA. The CDR3 loop is CASSRDKAFYGYTF. In nucleotides, the CDR3 is TGTGCCAGCAGCCGGGACAAGGCCTTCTATGGCTACACCTTC. The variable domain in full, with the rest retrieved from reference TRBV7-3 and TRBJ1-2, is GAGVSQTPSNKVTEKGKYVELRCDPISGHTALYWYRQSLGQGPEFLIYFQGTGAADDSGLPNDRFFAVRPEGSVSTLKIQRTERGDSAVYLCASSRDKAFYGYTFGSGTRLTVV.

The sample holds many counts of this clonotype. This chain links TRBV6-2 or TRBV6-3 with TRBJ2-1, with 10 bases fitting TRBD2. The CDR3 is 16 amino acids. Per the germline V gene, CDR1 is MNHEY and CDR2 is SVGEGT. Trimming took 2 bases from V and 3 from J; bases not matched to a gene: 4. For the CDR3, the DNA is TGTGCCAGCAGTTACGGTACTAGCGGGATCTACAATGAGCAGTTCTTC. Amino acids: CASSYGTSGIYNEQFF.

The chain recombines TRBV27 with TRBJ1-2; TRBD1 agrees at 8 bases. The trim removed 7 bases at V and 3 bases at J, leaving 7 bases unmatched. Germline V lookup: CDR1 MNHEY, CDR2 SMNVEV (reference sequence). This CDR3 has 14 amino acids. CDR3 bases: TGTGCCAGCAAAACAGGGGGAGGTTACTATGGCTACACCTTC. As protein: CASKTGGGYYGYTF.

The CDR3 nucleotides are TGTGCCAGCAGCTCCACAGGGTTGGGTAACTATGGCTACACCTTC. Protein sequence: CASSSTGLGNYGYTF. V gene TRBV28 combines with J gene TRBJ1-2; D is possibly TRBD1 (6 bases). The ends were cut back, 6 bases at V and 1 base at J, with 15 bases in the middle. The CDR3 covers 15 residues. Germline CDR1 is MDHEN and CDR2 is SYDVKM.

This clonotype was observed at least ten times. This sequence joins TRBV30 and TRBJ1-5, with no clear D. V lost 3 bases and J 4 bases, leaving 19 bases between the germline ends. This CDR3 has 16 amino acids. Germline V gene lookup returns CDR1 GTSNPN and CDR2 SVGIG (reference sequence). The CDR3 DNA follows: TGTGCCTGGAGCGCTGGTGAAGGGTTAAGGAATCAGCCCCAGCATTTT. Translation gives CAWSAGEGLRNQPQHF.

This clonotype was detected many times. The chain carries TRBV12-3 or TRBV12-4 and TRBJ2-5, with a weak D call TRBD1 (5 bases). There are 13 residues in the CDR3. Trimming removed 7 bases from V and 3 bases from J, with 12 bases in between. The DNA for the CDR3 is TGTGCCAGCACCCCAGGGCTGGAAGAGACCCAGTACTTC. Amino acid sequence: CASTPGLEETQYF.

This clonotype appeared many times. This rearrangement joins TRBV12-3 or TRBV12-4 to TRBJ1-2; the D gene is possibly TRBD1 (6 bases). This CDR3 contains 15 residues. Trimming removed 1 base at V and 5 bases at J, with 14 bases between. The CDR3 DNA sequence: TGTGCCAGCAGTTTAGATGTGGGGGGCCCTTATGGCTACACCTTC. It codes for CASSLDVGGPYGYTF.